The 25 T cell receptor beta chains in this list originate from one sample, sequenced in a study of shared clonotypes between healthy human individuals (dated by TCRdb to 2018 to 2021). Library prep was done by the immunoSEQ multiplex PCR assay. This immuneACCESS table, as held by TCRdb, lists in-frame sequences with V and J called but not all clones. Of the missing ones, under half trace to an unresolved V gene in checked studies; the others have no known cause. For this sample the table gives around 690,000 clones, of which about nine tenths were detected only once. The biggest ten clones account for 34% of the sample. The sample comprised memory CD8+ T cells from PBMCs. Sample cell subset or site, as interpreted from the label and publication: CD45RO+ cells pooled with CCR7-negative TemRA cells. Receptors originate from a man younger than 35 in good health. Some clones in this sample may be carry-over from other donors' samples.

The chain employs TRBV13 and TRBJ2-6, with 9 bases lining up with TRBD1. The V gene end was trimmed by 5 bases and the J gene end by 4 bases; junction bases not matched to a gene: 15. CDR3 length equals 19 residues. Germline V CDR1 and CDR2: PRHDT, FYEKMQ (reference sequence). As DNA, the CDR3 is TGTGCCAGCAGCGCCAGGACAGGGGAATTTTCGAGGGGGGCCAACGTCCTGACTTTC. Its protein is CASSARTGEFSRGANVLTF.

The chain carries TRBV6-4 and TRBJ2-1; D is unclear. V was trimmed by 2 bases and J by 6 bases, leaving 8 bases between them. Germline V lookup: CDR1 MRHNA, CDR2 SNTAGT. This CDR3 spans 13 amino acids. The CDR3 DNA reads TGTGCCAGCAGTGACGGGGTGGGCAATGAGCAGTTCTTC. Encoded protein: CASSDGVGNEQFF.

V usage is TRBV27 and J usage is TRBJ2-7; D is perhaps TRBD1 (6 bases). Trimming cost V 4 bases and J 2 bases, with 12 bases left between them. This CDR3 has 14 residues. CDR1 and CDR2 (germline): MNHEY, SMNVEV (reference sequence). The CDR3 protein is CASSWAGAPYEQYF. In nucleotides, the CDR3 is TGTGCCAGCAGTTGGGCAGGGGCCCCCTACGAGCAGTACTTC.

The CDR3 spells CAWSTETSANYEQYF. In DNA form, the CDR3 reads TGTGCCTGGAGTACCGAGACTAGCGCGAACTACGAGCAGTACTTC. The chain recombines TRBV30 with TRBJ2-7; TRBD2 matches at 8 bases. Trimming cost V 2 bases and J 3 bases; bases outside gene matches: 9. CDR3 size: 15 residues. The germline V gene encodes CDR1 GTSNPN and CDR2 SVGIG (reference sequence).

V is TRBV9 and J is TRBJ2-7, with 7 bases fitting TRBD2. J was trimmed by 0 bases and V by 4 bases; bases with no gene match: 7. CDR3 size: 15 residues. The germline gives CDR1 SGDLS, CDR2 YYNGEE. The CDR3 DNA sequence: TGTGCCAGCAGCCCCTCCGGGACTACCTCCTACGAGCAGTACTTC. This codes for CASSPSGTTSYEQYF.

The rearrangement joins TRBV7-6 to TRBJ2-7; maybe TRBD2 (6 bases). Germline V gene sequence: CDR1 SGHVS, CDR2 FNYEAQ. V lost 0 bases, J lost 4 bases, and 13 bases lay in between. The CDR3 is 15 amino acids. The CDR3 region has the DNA TGTGCCAGCAGCTTAGCCGGGGGTGTAGGGTACGAGCAGTACTTC. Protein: CASSLAGGVGYEQYF.

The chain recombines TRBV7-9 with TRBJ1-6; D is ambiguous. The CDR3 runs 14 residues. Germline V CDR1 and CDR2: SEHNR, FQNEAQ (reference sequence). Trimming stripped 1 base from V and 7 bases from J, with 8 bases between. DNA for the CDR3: TGTGCCAGCAGCTTAGTGCAGGAGAATTCACCCCTCCACTTT. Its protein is CASSLVQENSPLHF.

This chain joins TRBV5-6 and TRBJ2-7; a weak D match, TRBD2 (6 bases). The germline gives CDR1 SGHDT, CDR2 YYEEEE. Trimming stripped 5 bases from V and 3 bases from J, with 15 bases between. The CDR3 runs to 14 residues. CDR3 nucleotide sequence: TGTGCCAGCAGTTTCCGGGACTTGATCTACGAGCAGTACTTC. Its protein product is CASSFRDLIYEQYF.

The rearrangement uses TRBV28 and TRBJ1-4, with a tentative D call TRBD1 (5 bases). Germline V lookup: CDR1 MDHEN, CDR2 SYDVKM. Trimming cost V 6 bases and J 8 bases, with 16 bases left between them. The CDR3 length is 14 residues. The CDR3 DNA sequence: TGTGCCAGCAGCCGGGACTTTAGAGGAGAAAAACTGTTTTTT. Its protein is CASSRDFRGEKLFF.

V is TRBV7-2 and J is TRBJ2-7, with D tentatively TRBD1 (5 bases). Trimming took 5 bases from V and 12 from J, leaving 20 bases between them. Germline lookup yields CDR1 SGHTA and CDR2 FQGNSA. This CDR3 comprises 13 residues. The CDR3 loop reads CASSPKLGEKAYF. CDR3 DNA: TGTGCCAGCAGCCCCAAGTTAGGGGAAAAGGCGTACTTC.

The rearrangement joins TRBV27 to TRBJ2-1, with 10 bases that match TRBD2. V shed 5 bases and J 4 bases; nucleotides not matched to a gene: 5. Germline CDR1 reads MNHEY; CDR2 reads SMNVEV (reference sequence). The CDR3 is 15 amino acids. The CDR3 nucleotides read TGTGCCAGCAGTATGGGACTAGCGCCATACAATGAGCAGTTCTTC. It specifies CASSMGLAPYNEQFF.

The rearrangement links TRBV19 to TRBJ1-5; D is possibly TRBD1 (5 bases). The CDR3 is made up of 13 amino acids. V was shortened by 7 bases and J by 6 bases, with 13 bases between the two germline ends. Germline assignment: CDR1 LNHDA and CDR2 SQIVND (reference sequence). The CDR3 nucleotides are TGTGCCAGTACCAAAGCAGGGATTCAGCCCCAGCATTTT. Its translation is CASTKAGIQPQHF.

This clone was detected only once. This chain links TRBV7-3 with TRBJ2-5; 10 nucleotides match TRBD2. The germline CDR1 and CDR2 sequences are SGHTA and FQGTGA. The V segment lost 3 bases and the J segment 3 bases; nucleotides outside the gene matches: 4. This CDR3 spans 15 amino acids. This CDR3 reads CASSLLAGVEETQYF. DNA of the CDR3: TGTGCCAGCAGCTTGCTAGCGGGAGTGGAAGAGACCCAGTACTTC.

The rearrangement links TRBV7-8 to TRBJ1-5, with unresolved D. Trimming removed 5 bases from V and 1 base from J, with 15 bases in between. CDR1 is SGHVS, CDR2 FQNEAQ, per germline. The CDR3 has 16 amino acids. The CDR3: CASSESPPGSNQPQHF. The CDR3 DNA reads TGTGCCAGCAGCGAATCCCCACCAGGAAGCAATCAGCCCCAGCATTTT.

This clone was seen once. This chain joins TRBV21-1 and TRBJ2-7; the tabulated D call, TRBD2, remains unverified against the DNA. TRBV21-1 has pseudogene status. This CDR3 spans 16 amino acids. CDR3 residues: CASSKATSDTSYEQYF. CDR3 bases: TGTGCCAGCAGCAAAGCAACTAGCGACACCTCCTACGAGCAGTACTTC.

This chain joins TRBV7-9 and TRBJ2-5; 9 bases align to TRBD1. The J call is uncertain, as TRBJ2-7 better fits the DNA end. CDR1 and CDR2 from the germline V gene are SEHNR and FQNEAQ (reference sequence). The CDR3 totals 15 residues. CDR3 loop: CASSLKDRGTYEQYF. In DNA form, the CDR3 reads TGTGCCAGCAGTCTAAAGGACAGGGGAACCTACGAGCAGTACTTC.

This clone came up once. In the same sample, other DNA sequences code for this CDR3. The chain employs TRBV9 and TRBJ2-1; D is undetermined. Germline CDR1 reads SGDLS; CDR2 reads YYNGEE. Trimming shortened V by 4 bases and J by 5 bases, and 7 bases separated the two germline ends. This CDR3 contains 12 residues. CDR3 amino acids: CASSPRNNEQFF. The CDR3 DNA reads TGTGCCAGCAGCCCTAGGAACAATGAGCAGTTCTTC.

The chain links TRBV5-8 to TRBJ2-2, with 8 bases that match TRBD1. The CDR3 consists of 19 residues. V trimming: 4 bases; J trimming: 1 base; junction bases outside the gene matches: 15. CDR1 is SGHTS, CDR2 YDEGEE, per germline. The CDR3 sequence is CASSQVGQDALWNTGELFF. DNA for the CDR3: TGTGCCAGCAGCCAAGTGGGACAGGACGCTTTGTGGAACACCGGGGAGCTGTTTTTT.

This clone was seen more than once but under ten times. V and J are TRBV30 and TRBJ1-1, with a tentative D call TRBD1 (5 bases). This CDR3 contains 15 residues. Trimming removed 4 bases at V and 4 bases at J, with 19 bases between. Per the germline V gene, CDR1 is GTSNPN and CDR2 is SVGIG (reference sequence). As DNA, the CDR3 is TGTGCCTGGACGGAAACAGGCCGACTGGGCACTGAAGCTTTCTTT. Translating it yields CAWTETGRLGTEAFF.

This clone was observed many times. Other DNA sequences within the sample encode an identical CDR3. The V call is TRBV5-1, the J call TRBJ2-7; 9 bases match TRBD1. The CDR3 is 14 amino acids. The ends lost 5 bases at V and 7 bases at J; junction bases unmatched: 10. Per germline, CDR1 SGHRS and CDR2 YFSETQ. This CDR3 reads CASRWGTGREEQYF. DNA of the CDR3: TGCGCCAGCAGGTGGGGGACAGGGCGTGAGGAGCAGTACTTC. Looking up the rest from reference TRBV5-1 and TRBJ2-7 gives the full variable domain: KAGVTQTPRYLIKTRGQQVTLSCSPISGHRSVSWYQQTPGQGLQFLFEYFSETQRNKGNFPGRFSGRQFSNSRSEMNVSTLELGDSALYLCASRWGTGREEQYFGPGTRLTVT.

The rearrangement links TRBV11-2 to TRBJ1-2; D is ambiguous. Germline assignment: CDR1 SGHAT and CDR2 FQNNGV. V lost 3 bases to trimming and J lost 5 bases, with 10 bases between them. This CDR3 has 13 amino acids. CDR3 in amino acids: CASSFTKGYGYTF. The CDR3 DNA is TGTGCCAGCAGCTTTACGAAGGGATATGGCTACACCTTC.

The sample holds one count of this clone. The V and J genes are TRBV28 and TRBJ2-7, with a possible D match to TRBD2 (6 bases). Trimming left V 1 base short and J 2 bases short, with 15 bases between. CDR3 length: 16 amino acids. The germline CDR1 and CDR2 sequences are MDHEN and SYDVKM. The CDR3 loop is CASSLSVGRPPYEQYF. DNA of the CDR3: TGTGCCAGCAGTTTATCGGTAGGGAGGCCACCCTACGAGCAGTACTTC.

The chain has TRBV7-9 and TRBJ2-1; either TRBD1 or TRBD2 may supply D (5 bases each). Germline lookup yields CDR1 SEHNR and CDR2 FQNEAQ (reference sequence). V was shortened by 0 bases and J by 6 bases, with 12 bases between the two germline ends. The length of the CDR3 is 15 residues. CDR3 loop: CASSLAGLAGNEQFF. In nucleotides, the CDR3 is TGTGCCAGCAGCTTAGCGGGGCTAGCCGGCAATGAGCAGTTCTTC.

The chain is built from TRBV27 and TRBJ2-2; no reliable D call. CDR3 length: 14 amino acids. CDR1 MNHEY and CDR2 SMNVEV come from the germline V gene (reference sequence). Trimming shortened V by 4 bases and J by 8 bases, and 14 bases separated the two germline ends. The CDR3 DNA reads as TGTGCCAGCAGTTCTTTCCCCCAAGGGGGGGAGCTGTTTTTT. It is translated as CASSSFPQGGELFF.

The CDR3 loop reads CASSPQGGINQPQHF. For the CDR3, the DNA is TGTGCCAGCAGCCCACAGGGGGGAATAAATCAGCCCCAGCATTTT. This chain connects TRBV11-2 to TRBJ1-5; 8 bases are a match to TRBD1. Germline V gives CDR1 SGHAT, CDR2 FQNNGV. The CDR3 contains 15 residues. V dropped 5 bases and J dropped 4; count of bases not matched to a gene: 7.